This T cell receptor (beta chain) was profiled in a study of blood T cells in healthy people across ages. Combining a sample-barcoded 5' primer with a J-beta primer mix, a second PCR ran for about 7 to 12 cycles. One entry per CDR3 protein results from TCRdb running MiXCR on the 5' RACE reads. The sample has fewer than 1 million distinct CDR3 sequences; 40% to 50% are singletons. Germline CDR1 and CDR2: SGHTA and FQGNSA. V was clipped by 6 bases and J by 10 bases; unmatched bases: 11. The CDR3 is 15 amino acids. The study's findings and limits: Not knowing donor CMV status may have confounded expanded clonotype changes.

About this clonotype itself: Its antigen is unknown.

The donors, healthy Caucasians from Russia, were aged about 6 to 100. A minimum of 7 million PBMCs was isolated per sample. The chain combines TRBV7-2 with TRBJ2-1; 11 bases align to TRBD1. Sequenced sample: blood. This receptor was identified in a man aged 60 to 69 in good health. The CDR3 DNA reads TGTGCCAGCAGTCCCCGGACAGGGGGCATCTACGAGCAGTTCTTC. Translating it yields CASSPRTGGIYEQFF.